Listed below are T cell receptor beta chains from one sample, sequenced in a study of monozygotic twins with inflammatory bowel disease. TCRdb reprocessed the 5' RACE reads and stores each CDR3 protein as one record, lacking DNA. The table lists around 150,000 distinct CDR3 sequences. The sample was blood. The receptors originated from a human donor with ulcerative colitis or Crohn's disease, or a healthy co-twin of an affected twin (not recorded which). Each CDR3 is given with its conserved first and last residue.

V gene	J gene	CDR3 protein
TRBV7-9	TRBJ1-4	CASSLDSATNEKLFF
TRBV24-1	TRBJ2-5	CATSESIRDRAVIQETQYF
TRBV6-5	TRBJ2-1	CASSSSGSFIYNEQFF
TRBV29-1	TRBJ2-1	CSVEEQYGWRYNEQFF
TRBV28	TRBJ2-7	CASIPRGTGGFYEQYF
TRBV4-2	TRBJ1-3	CASSQVQTHSGNTIYF
TRBV5-6	TRBJ1-1	CASSSYRVTMNTEAFF
TRBV6-2/TRBV6-3	TRBJ2-5	CASAGAWETQYF
TRBV5-1	TRBJ2-3	CATKPPSTDTQYF
TRBV24-1	TRBJ2-1	CATSDPIGRRETGEQFF
TRBV5-1	TRBJ2-3	CASTPSGGSGLGAQYF
TRBV28	TRBJ2-1	CASSYVLGTGDDNEQFF
TRBV5-4	TRBJ2-6	CASSPAGSPSGANVLTF
TRBV9	TRBJ1-3	CASSAGEDSGNTIYF
TRBV18	TRBJ2-3	CASSSQTGGIDTQYF
TRBV3-1	TRBJ2-1	CASSRSTSGFYNEQFF
TRBV6-1	TRBJ1-6	CASSEAWTGTTRPLHF
TRBV28	TRBJ2-2	CASKSGQSQNTGELFF
TRBV20-1	TRBJ1-2	CSARDSPGGSYGYTF
TRBV20-1	TRBJ2-2	CSARDLDRVRAGELFF
TRBV7-2	TRBJ2-3	CASSPYRDTQYF
TRBV20-1	TRBJ1-5	CSAKAGTGIIPQHF
TRBV5-1	TRBJ2-1	CASSLASRDNEQFF
TRBV24-1	TRBJ2-1	CATSDFSLGEQFF
TRBV12-3/TRBV12-4	TRBJ2-7	CASSFSAEGYEQYF
TRBV19	TRBJ2-1	CASSINRGRDYNEQFF
TRBV21-1	TRBJ2-7	CASSETSGRAFQNYEQYF
TRBV12-3/TRBV12-4	TRBJ1-5	CASSSTGGNQPQHF
TRBV7-9	TRBJ2-7	CARYGGGQRKQYF
TRBV20-1	TRBJ2-3	CSARGGPVTDTQYF
TRBV5-5	TRBJ2-1	CASSLWERKNEQFF
TRBV28	TRBJ2-7	CARPLSGRLHEQYF
TRBV7-9	TRBJ2-1	CASSLGVTSLNEQFF
TRBV20-1	TRBJ2-7	CSARDSGTYEQYF
TRBV12-3/TRBV12-4	TRBJ1-5	CASSSAGGNQPQHF
TRBV29-1	TRBJ2-2	CSVSREPTGELFF
TRBV5-1	TRBJ2-1	CASSPVRTSGYNEQFF
TRBV11-2	TRBJ2-5	CASSFTQIQETQYF